A single sample is the source of the 10 T cell receptor beta chains below, sequenced in a study of cytomegalovirus exposure and HLA in healthy donors. In the PCR, 60 Vbeta and 13 Jbeta primers were used. Clones were sequenced by immunoSEQ multiplex PCR, and TCRdb holds only the in-frame ones, with some missing. The sample includes 80,000 to 100,000 clones, about 80% seen only once; the top ten take 10%. The sample comprised PBMCs. These receptors came from a human donor in good health.

The chain employs TRBV30 and TRBJ1-5; D is unclear. V was clipped by 0 bases and J by 5 bases, with 11 bases between them. Germline V CDR1 and CDR2: GTSNPN, SVGIG (reference sequence). The CDR3 is 14 residues long. This chain's CDR3 is CAWSVSMVDQPQHF. The CDR3 DNA reads TGTGCCTGGAGTGTGTCTATGGTCGATCAGCCCCAGCATTTT.

The chain joins TRBV7-2 to TRBJ2-5; D is uncertain. Trimming cost V 0 bases and J 3 bases, with 11 bases left between them. CDR3 length: 15 residues. Germline-derived CDR1 and CDR2 are SGHTA and FQGNSA. CDR3 DNA sequence: TGTGCCAGCAGCTTAGCATCTGCGGTGGAAGAGACCCAGTACTTC. Amino acid sequence: CASSLASAVEETQYF.

CDR3 nucleotides: TGTGCCAGTAGGCCTGGGGGGGTAGGCAAAAACATTCAGTACTTC. It codes for CASRPGGVGKNIQYF. The V call is TRBV19, the J call TRBJ2-4; 7 nucleotides line up with TRBD2. Per germline, CDR1 LNHDA and CDR2 SQIVND (reference sequence). CDR3 length equals 15 residues. V shed 6 bases, J shed 3 bases, and the junction held 8 bases outside the gene matches. Full variable domain (missing parts from reference TRBV19 and TRBJ2-4): DGGITQSPKYLFRKEGQNVTLSCEQNLNHDAMYWYRQDPGQGLRLIYYSQIVNDFQKGDIAEGYSVSREKKESFPLTVTSAQKNPTAFYLCASRPGGVGKNIQYFGAGTRLSVL.

This chain's CDR3 is CASSKPGQGTRSYTF. The CDR3 DNA reads as TGCGCCAGCAGTAAACCGGGACAGGGGACGAGGAGCTACACCTTC. The chain has TRBV10-1 and TRBJ1-2, with 10 bases matching TRBD1. CDR3 size: 15 residues. Germline lookup yields CDR1 WNHNN and CDR2 SYGVQD (reference sequence). V was clipped by 5 bases and J by 9 bases; unmatched bases: 12.

As regards this clone: Sequence at one end of the junction differs from germline and may be a read error. The sample holds other DNA sequences that translate to the same CDR3. The CDR3 protein is CASSPLRDTQYF. The CDR3 DNA reads as TGCGCCAGCAGTCCACTGAGGGATACGCAGTATTTT. The chain uses TRBV6-1 and TRBJ2-3; D remains ambiguous. Per germline, CDR1 MNHNS and CDR2 SASEGT. There are 12 residues in the CDR3.

The chain couples TRBV28 to TRBJ2-2; 8 bases are a match to TRBD2. Trimming removed 2 bases from V and 5 bases from J; junction bases left unmatched: 7. The CDR3 spans 16 residues. CDR1 and CDR2 (germline): MDHEN, SYDVKM. The CDR3 loop reads CASSLLASGGTGELFF. CDR3 in DNA: TGTGCCAGCAGTTTACTGGCGTCGGGGGGGACCGGGGAGCTGTTTTTT.

J is TRBJ2-1 and V is TRBV4-2; possible D gene TRBD1, 5 bases. The ends were cut back, 0 bases at V and 1 base at J, with 16 bases in the middle. Germline V CDR1 and CDR2: LGHNA, YNFKEQ. CDR3 length equals 18 residues. The CDR3 DNA reads as TGTGCCAGCAGCCAAGATTGGGGCCTTCTGGGATCCTACAATGAGCAGTTCTTC. Its translation: CASSQDWGLLGSYNEQFF.

J is TRBJ1-2 and V is TRBV7-2; D is uncertain. V lost 1 base, J lost 9 bases, and 12 bases lay in between. The CDR3 consists of 13 residues. The germline CDR1 and CDR2 sequences are SGHTA and FQGNSA. The CDR3 protein is CASSLGRAGRYTF. For the CDR3, the DNA is TGTGCCAGCAGCTTAGGGCGGGCCGGCCGCTACACCTTC.

V usage is TRBV18 and J usage is TRBJ2-2, with D perhaps TRBD1 (7 bases). This CDR3 has 16 amino acids. The V and J ends lost 1 base and 3 bases respectively, with 12 bases between them. The V gene's germline CDR1 is KGHSH and CDR2 LQKENI. CDR3 in DNA: TGTGCCAGCTCACCACTCAGGGGGGAAGACACCGGGGAGCTGTTTTTT. Its translation is CASSPLRGEDTGELFF.

The genes are TRBV6-4 and TRBJ1-1, with D hard to call. The CDR3 consists of 13 residues. The V gene lost 3 bases and the J gene lost 1 base, with 6 bases spanning the gap. Germline CDR1 reads MRHNA; CDR2 reads SNTAGT. CDR3 sequence reads: CASSESGNTEAFF. The CDR3 DNA reads TGTGCCAGCAGTGAGTCCGGGAACACTGAAGCTTTCTTT.